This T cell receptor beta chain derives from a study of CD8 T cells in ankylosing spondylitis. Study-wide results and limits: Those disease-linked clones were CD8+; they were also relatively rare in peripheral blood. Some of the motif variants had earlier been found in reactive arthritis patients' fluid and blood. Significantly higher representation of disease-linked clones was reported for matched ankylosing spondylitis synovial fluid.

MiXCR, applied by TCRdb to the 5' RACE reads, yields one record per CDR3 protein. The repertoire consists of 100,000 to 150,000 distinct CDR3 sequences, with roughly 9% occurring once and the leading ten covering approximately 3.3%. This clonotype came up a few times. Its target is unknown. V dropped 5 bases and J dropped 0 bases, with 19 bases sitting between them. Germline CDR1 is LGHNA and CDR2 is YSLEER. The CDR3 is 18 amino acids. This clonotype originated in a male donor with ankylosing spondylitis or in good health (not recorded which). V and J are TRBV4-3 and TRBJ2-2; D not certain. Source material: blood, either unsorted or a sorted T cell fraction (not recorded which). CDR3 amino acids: CASSSAAYRSSNTGELFF. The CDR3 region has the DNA TGCGCCAGCAGCTCCGCAGCTTACCGGAGTTCGAACACCGGGGAGCTGTTTTTT.